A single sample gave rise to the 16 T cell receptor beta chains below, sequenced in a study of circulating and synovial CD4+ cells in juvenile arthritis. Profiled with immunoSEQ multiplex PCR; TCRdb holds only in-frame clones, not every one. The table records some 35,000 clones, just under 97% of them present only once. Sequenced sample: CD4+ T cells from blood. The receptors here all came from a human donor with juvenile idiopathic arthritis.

The CDR3 loop is CASTERAGAGIQYF. The CDR3 nucleotides are TGCGCCAGCACCGAAAGAGCGGGAGCTGGCATTCAGTACTTC. The rearrangement uses TRBV5-1 and TRBJ2-4; 8 nucleotides line up with TRBD2. CDR1 and CDR2 (germline): SGHRS, YFSETQ. The CDR3 sequence is 14 residues long. V gave up 6 bases and J gave up 9 bases; unmatched junction bases: 11. Complete variable domain (other parts from reference TRBV5-1 and TRBJ2-4): KAGVTQTPRYLIKTRGQQVTLSCSPISGHRSVSWYQQTPGQGLQFLFEYFSETQRNKGNFPGRFSGRQFSNSRSEMNVSTLELGDSALYLCASTERAGAGIQYFGAGTRLSVL.

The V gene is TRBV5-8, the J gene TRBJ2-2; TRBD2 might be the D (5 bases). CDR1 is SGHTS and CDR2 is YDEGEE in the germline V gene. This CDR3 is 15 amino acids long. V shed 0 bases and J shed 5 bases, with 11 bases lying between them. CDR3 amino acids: CASSLASRGTGELFF. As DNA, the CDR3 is TGTGCCAGCAGCTTGGCCAGCCGCGGGACCGGGGAGCTGTTTTTT. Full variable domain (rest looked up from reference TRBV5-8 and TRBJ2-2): EAGVTQSPTHLIKTRGQQATLRCSPISGHTSVYWYQQALGLGLQFLLWYDEGEERNRGNFPPRFSGRQFPNYSSELNVNALELEDSALYLCASSLASRGTGELFFGEGSRLTVL.

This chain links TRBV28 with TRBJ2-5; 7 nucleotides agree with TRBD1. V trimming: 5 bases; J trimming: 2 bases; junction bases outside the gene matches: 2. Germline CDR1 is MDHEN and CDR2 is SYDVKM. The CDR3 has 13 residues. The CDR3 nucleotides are TGTGCCAGCAGTCCGGGACAGCAAGAGACCCAGTACTTC. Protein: CASSPGQQETQYF.

CDR3 region: CASSLAVGLGADTQYF. CDR3 sequence (DNA): TGCGCCAGCAGCTTGGCCGTCGGACTAGGGGCAGATACGCAGTATTTT. This sequence joins TRBV5-1 and TRBJ2-3, with TRBD2 matching 7 bases. The CDR3 runs 16 residues. Looked up from germline, CDR1 is SGHRS and CDR2 is YFSETQ. V trimming: 0 bases; J trimming: 4 bases; junction bases outside the gene matches: 8. Based on the CDR3 plus reference TRBV5-1 and TRBJ2-3, the full variable domain is KAGVTQTPRYLIKTRGQQVTLSCSPISGHRSVSWYQQTPGQGLQFLFEYFSETQRNKGNFPGRFSGRQFSNSRSEMNVSTLELGDSALYLCASSLAVGLGADTQYFGPGTRLTVL.

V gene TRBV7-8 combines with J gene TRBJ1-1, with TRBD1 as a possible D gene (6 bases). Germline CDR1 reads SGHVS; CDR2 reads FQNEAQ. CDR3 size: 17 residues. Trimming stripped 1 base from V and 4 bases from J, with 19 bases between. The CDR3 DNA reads TGTGCCAGCAGCTTAGGAGGGGGTGGTGTCAGGGTCACTGAAGCTTTCTTT. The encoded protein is CASSLGGGGVRVTEAFF.

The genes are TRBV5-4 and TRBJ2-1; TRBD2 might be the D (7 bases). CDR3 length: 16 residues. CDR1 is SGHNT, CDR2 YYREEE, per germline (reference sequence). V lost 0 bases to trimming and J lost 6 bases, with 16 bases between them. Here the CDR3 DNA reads TGTGCCAGCAGCTTGGCGGGGGCGGGGGTCACCAATGAGCAGTTCTTC. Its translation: CASSLAGAGVTNEQFF.

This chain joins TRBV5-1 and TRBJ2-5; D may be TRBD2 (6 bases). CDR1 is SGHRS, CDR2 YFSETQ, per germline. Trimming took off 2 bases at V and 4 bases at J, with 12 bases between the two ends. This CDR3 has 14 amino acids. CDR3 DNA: TGCGCCAGCAGCTTTTTGGGGGGTCCAGAGACCCAGTACTTC. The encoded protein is CASSFLGGPETQYF.

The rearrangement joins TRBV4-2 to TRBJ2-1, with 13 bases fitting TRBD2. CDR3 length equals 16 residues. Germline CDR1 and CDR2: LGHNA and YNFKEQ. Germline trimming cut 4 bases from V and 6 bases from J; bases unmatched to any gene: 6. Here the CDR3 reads CASSRELAGGPNEQFF. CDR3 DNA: TGTGCCAGCAGCCGAGAACTAGCGGGGGGGCCCAATGAGCAGTTCTTC.

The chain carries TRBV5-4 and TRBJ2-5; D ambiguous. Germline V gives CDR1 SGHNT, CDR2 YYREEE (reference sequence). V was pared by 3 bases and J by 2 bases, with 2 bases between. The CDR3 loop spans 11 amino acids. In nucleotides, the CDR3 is TGTGCCAGCAGCTCGCAAGAGACCCAGTACTTC. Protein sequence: CASSSQETQYF.

The CDR3, as DNA: TGTGCCAGCAGTTCTCCTAGCGGACCCCCCTACGAGCAGTACTTC. Encoded protein: CASSSPSGPPYEQYF. This chain joins TRBV28 and TRBJ2-7, with TRBD2 matching over 7 bases. Germline V CDR1 and CDR2: MDHEN, SYDVKM. The CDR3 spans 15 residues. V trimming: 4 bases; J trimming: 2 bases; junction bases outside the gene matches: 8.

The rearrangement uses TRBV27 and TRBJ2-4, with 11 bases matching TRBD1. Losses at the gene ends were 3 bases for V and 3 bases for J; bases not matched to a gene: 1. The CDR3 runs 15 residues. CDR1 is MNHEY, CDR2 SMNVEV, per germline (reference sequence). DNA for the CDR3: TGTGCCAGCAGTTTGGGGACAGGGGGCAAAAACATTCAGTACTTC. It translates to CASSLGTGGKNIQYF.

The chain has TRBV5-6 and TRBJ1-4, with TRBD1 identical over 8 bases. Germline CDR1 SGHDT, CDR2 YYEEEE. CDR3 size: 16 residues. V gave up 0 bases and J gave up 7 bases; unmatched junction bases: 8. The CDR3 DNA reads TGTGCCAGCAGCTTGGCTTTCGACAGGGGCATTGAAAAACTGTTTTTT. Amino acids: CASSLAFDRGIEKLFF.

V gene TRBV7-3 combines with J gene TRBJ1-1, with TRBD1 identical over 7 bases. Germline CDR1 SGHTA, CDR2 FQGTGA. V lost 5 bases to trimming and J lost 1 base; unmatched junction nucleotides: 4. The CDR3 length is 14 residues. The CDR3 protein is CASSQGQSNTEAFF. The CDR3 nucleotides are TGTGCCAGCAGCCAGGGACAGTCGAACACTGAAGCTTTCTTT.

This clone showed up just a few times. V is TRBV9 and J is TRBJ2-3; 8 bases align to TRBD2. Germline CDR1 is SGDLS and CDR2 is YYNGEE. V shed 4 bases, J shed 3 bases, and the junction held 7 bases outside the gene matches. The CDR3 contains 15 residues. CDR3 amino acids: CASSPQRERTDTQYF. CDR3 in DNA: TGTGCCAGCAGCCCCCAGCGGGAGCGGACAGATACGCAGTATTTT.

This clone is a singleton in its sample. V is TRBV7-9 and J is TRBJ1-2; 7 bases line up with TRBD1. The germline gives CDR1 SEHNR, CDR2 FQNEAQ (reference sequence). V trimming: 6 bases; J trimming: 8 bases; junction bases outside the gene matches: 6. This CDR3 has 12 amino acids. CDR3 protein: CASRDRDWGYTF. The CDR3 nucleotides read TGTGCCAGCAGAGACAGGGATTGGGGCTACACCTTC.

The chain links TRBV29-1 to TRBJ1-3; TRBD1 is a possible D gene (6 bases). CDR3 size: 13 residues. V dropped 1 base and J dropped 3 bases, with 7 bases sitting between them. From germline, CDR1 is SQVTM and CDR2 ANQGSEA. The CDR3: CSVEAGVGNTIYF. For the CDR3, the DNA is TGCAGCGTTGAAGCAGGGGTTGGAAACACCATATATTTT.